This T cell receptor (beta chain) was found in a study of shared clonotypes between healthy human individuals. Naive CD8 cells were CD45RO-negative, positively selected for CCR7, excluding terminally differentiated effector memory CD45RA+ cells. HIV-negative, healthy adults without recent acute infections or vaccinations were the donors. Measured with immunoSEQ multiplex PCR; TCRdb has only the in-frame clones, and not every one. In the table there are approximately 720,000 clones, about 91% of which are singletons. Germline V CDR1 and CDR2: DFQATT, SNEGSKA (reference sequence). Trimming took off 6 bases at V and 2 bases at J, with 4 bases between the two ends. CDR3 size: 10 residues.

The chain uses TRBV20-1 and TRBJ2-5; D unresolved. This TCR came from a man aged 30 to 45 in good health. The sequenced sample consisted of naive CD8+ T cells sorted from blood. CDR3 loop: CSAQQETQYF. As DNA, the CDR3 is TGCAGTGCGCAACAAGAGACCCAGTACTTC.